This record covers a single T cell receptor (beta chain). This record belongs to a study of blood T cell repertoires in COVID-19. Whole-study context: Italy, Spain and the United States were the sources of the convalescent and acute COVID-19 samples. Nucleic acid was either cDNA or gDNA, and it came from T cells, B-cell-depleted T cells, or PBMCs.

The CDR3 totals 20 residues. With 1 base clipped from V and 12 bases from J, the junction kept 20 bases outside the gene matches. Germline-derived CDR1 and CDR2 are LNHNV and YYDKDF (reference sequence). The table came from immunoSEQ multiplex PCR; TCRdb's copy has only in-frame clones and leaves some out. The table records about 260,000 clones, roughly 86% of them present only once. Sample: peripheral blood. The origin of this receptor is a man aged 40-49 years who had recovered from COVID-19. The rearrangement joins TRBV15 to TRBJ2-1; 14 bases map to TRBD2. Written as DNA, the CDR3 is TGTGCCACCAGCAGAGCGCACGGGACAGGGAGACTAGCGGGAGGGCCCAGGCAGTTCTTC. The encoded protein is CATSRAHGTGRLAGGPRQFF.